This entry features one T cell receptor beta chain sequence. The target of this receptor is not known. Per-base qualities were not stored, and no clone one base away is much larger. The data belong to a study of shared clonotypes between healthy human individuals (dated by TCRdb to 2018 to 2020). Background on the whole study: Three men and a couple of women, aged 18 to 49 years, made up the cohort. Per donor, three plates each were used for CD4 naive and CD4 memory, two for CD8 naive, and one for CD8 memory. To estimate repertoire size and how much clonotype sharing occurs between individuals, the study deeply sequenced the blood TCR repertoires of five healthy adults. To increase sequencing depth and limit assay-specific biases, different laboratories used diverse techniques to prepare libraries and sequence TCR repertoires. Per donor, leukapheresis produced somewhere between about 0.94 and 9 billion PBMCs. What the study reported, not specific to this receptor: Sampling was restricted to blood, and TCR repertoires in tissue are likely to differ from TCR repertoires in blood. Pairwise subsampling indicated that sequencing depth was expected to affect the degree of clonotype sharing among donors. Incomplete sequencing was indicated by rarefaction of sorted-subset datasets, despite the large sequencing depth. When several donors were compared, the shared fraction of clonotypes was about 5.2% for naive CD4, around 3.5% for naive CD8, 2% to 2.5% for memory CD4, and 0.35% to 0.5% for memory CD8. The small number of donors limited the genetic and exposure-history diversity represented. Naive subsets generally had larger estimated clonotype richness than memory subsets. Higher generation probabilities were observed for clonotypes shared by all four sorted-subset donors than for non-shared clonotypes.

CDR1 MDHEN and CDR2 SYDVKM are derived from the germline V gene. Counted from cysteine to phenylalanine, this CDR3 has 12 amino acids. The CDR3 DNA has 36 bases and is translated from base 1. The germline V end is reduced by 7 bases and the J end by 6 bases; junction bases left unmatched: 4. The donors were healthy, HIV-negative adults with no recently reported acute infections or vaccinations. Every donor was a Caucasian adult living in Nashville, Tennessee, USA. CD4+ T cells were enriched by magnetic negative selection; naive cells were then positively selected on CD45RA, and the negative fraction formed the memory subset. Blood was collected by leukapheresis, and PBMCs were isolated by Ficoll-Histopaque density gradient centrifugation and then cryopreserved in liquid nitrogen vapor phase. Analytical flow cytometry was used to check the purity and quantity of each magnetically sorted T cell population. Each sorted fraction had its genomic DNA isolated and then quantified by UV absorbance on a Nanodrop 2000c.

TCR CDR3 regions were amplified from genomic DNA by multiplex PCR using the deep immunoSEQ assay. Extracted genomic DNA from each cell subset was spread evenly across all wells of several immunoSEQ 96-well plates, with each plate serving as a replicate. For sorted subsets, around 200 ng genomic DNA, equal to about 30,000 T cell genomes, was loaded into each replicate PCR. Purified libraries were quantified with a Qubit 3.0 fluorometer, sized on a Bioanalyzer 2100, and re-quantified with the KAPA Library Quantification kit. Each immunoSEQ 96-well plate was sequenced on its own single-read 150-cycle Illumina NextSeq 550 flow cell. Turning to the authors' computational methods: Because the immunoSEQ output included only junctional sequences and no quality scores, the filtering could not be the same as the filtering used for full-length reads. Sequences were annotated with PyIR, a Python wrapper for IgBLAST v1.9, using IMGT germline references to assign V/J genes and CDR3. Reads were filtered out if the reads had weak V/J assignments (E-value above 1e-6), no CDR3, stop codons, out-of-frame junctions, or ambiguous translated residues. V3J clonotypes were defined by identical inferred V gene, J gene, and CDR3 amino acid sequence. Percentage overlap between repertoires was computed as shared unique clonotypes divided by the size of the smaller repertoire. Three approaches were used to assess repertoire richness: RTK rarefaction, the Chao1 estimator, and Recon v2.1 estimates of unobserved clonotypes. Generation probabilities were computed with OLGA for all TCRbeta clonotypes obtained by the gDNA method from a few donors. TCRdb's version of the immuneACCESS table is confined to in-frame rearrangements and falls short of the full clone set. An unresolved V gene accounts for under half of the shortfall where checked; the remainder is of unknown origin. D and trimming were read from the DNA, whereas the V and J calls and clone size are those reported in that table. The sample yields millions of clones; 85% to 95% were counted once. The leading ten clones occupy approximately 0.13% of the sample.

This receptor was taken from a man aged 18 to 29 in good health. Sequencing input: naive CD4+ T cells sorted from blood. In the paper's terms, the cell subset or site label means: CD45RA+ positively selected. This chain is built from TRBV28 and TRBJ1-1; 8 nucleotides in the junction match TRBD1. This receptor has the CDR3 CASKRQGPEAFF. The bases are TGTGCCAGCAAAAGACAGGGGCCTGAAGCTTTCTTT.